Below, 7 T cell receptor beta chains from the same sample are listed, as sequenced in a study of glioma-infiltrating T cells. TCR alpha and beta CDR3 regions were amplified from RNA using iRepertoire nested multiplex PCR. TCRdb re-called the multiplex PCR reads with MiXCR, one entry per CDR3 protein. The sample has about 140,000 distinct CDR3 sequences; around 40% are singletons. Sequencing was performed on glioma tissue, nonneoplastic brain tissue, or PBMCs (not recorded which). Every receptor here comes from a human donor with low-grade glioma or glioblastoma, undergoing nonglioma brain surgery, or in good health (not recorded which).

Comment on this clonotype: A much larger clone differs by one base, so this may be a read error. The chain uses TRBV7-2 and TRBJ2-3; D gene uncertain. V was pared by 5 bases and J by 4 bases, with 7 bases between. Germline V gives CDR1 SGHTA, CDR2 FQGNSA. This CDR3 comprises 12 residues. The CDR3 spells CASSQSADTQYF. CDR3 nucleotide sequence: TGTGCCAGCAGCCAAAGCGCAGATACGCAGTATTTT.

V and J are TRBV27 and TRBJ2-2; TRBD2 is a possible D gene (5 bases). The V end was cut by 10 bases, the J end by 7 bases, with 16 bases between. CDR3 length: 13 amino acids. Germline lookup yields CDR1 MNHEY and CDR2 SMNVEV (reference sequence). CDR3 nucleotides: TGTGCCACCCGGGGTACAATCCACGGGGAGCTGTTTTTT. This encodes CATRGTIHGELFF.

The V call is TRBV2, the J call TRBJ2-7; the match to TRBD2 covers 12 bases. Germline trimming cut 3 bases from V and 5 bases from J; bases unmatched to any gene: 5. The CDR3 is made up of 15 amino acids. Germline V gene lookup returns CDR1 SNHLY and CDR2 FYNNEI. CDR3 DNA sequence: TGTGCCAGCAGTGACCGGACTAGCGGGGCCCACGAGCAGTACTTC. This sequence encodes CASSDRTSGAHEQYF.

The chain is built from TRBV20-1 and TRBJ1-1; 8 nucleotides line up with TRBD1. V lost 1 base and J lost 1; bases outside the gene matches: 5. The length of the CDR3 is 15 residues. Germline V CDR1 and CDR2: DFQATT, SNEGSKA (reference sequence). The CDR3 sequence: CSARVPQGANTEAFF. The CDR3 DNA follows: TGCAGTGCTAGAGTTCCTCAGGGGGCGAACACTGAAGCTTTCTTT.

The chain is built from TRBV28 and TRBJ1-1; TRBD1 agrees at 7 bases. J lost 6 bases, V lost 3 bases, and 4 bases had no gene match. Germline V CDR1 and CDR2: MDHEN, SYDVKM. The CDR3 extends over 13 amino acids. CDR3 sequence reads: CASSLTGRAEAFF. The CDR3 DNA sequence: TGTGCCAGCAGTTTGACAGGGAGGGCTGAAGCTTTCTTT.

The CDR3 region has the DNA TGTGCCAGTAGGGGTACCCCCAGGACAGGGACCTACAATGAGCAGTTCTTC. It encodes CASRGTPRTGTYNEQFF. The J gene is TRBJ2-1, the V gene TRBV19, with 8 nucleotides matching TRBD1. Trimming removed 6 bases from V and 2 bases from J; junction bases left unmatched: 12. This CDR3 is 17 amino acids long. Germline-derived CDR1 and CDR2 are LNHDA and SQIVND (reference sequence).

The chain recombines TRBV15 with TRBJ2-3; D gene ambiguous. The CDR3 loop spans 12 amino acids. Germline lookup yields CDR1 LNHNV and CDR2 YYDKDF (reference sequence). The germline V and J ends were trimmed by 6 bases and 0 bases, with 4 bases remaining between them. CDR3 sequence reads: CATSLSTDTQYF. The CDR3 nucleotides read TGTGCCACCAGTCTGAGCACAGATACGCAGTATTTT.